Each of the 30 T cell receptor beta chains below was sequenced from the same sample in a study of metastatic and nonmetastatic thyroid tumors. Via MiXCR, TCRdb re-called the PCR reads. This sample has roughly 35,000 clones; approximately 15% occur once, and the top ten carry about 7.3%. Nobody among the patients had been given any treatment before thyroid surgery. Source material: blood. The origin of the receptors is a female donor with papillary thyroid cancer or a benign thyroid nodule (not recorded which). Some clones in this sample may be carry-over from other donors' samples.

The table lists this clone with many counts. The genes are TRBV7-2 and TRBJ2-3; 16 nucleotides align to TRBD2. CDR1 SGHTA and CDR2 FQGNSA come from the germline V gene. Trimming at V came to 4 bases and at J to 8 bases, leaving 9 bases not matched to a gene. CDR3 size: 17 residues. In nucleotides, the CDR3 is TGTGCCAGCAGCTCTATTTACGGGACTAGCGGGAGGGGTACGCAGTATTTT. Translating gives CASSSIYGTSGRGTQYF.

This clone came up a few times. The junction does not match germline at one end; this may be a read error. The same CDR3 also results from other DNA sequences found in this sample. V and J are TRBV7-2 and TRBJ2-7, with a tentative D call TRBD1 (6 bases). The CDR3 is 12 amino acids. Germline V CDR1 and CDR2: SGHTA, FQGNSA. In DNA form, the CDR3 reads TGTGCCAGCAGCCTACCCGGGGACAATACATTCTTC. Its protein product is CASSLPGDNTFF.

The rearrangement joins TRBV24-1 to TRBJ2-2, with 7 positions matching TRBD1. With V trimmed by 9 bases and J by 9 bases, 12 bases remained unmatched. From germline, CDR1 is KGHDR and CDR2 SFDVKD. The CDR3 runs 14 residues. The CDR3 coding sequence is TGTGCCACCCTTTCCGGGACAGAGACCTGGGAGCTGTTTTTT. Amino acids: CATLSGTETWELFF.

This clone was counted at least ten times. The chain joins TRBV27 to TRBJ1-2; D is undetermined. Germline V lookup: CDR1 MNHEY, CDR2 SMNVEV (reference sequence). The CDR3 is 16 amino acids. V was trimmed by 4 bases and J by 6 bases, leaving 21 bases between them. This chain's CDR3 is CASSSPAPQSRNGYTF. In DNA, the CDR3 is TGTGCCAGCAGTTCCCCGGCCCCACAGTCGCGAAATGGCTACACCTTC.

This clone was counted ten times or more. The V call is TRBV28, the J call TRBJ1-5; 9 nucleotides match TRBD1. Germline V gene lookup returns CDR1 MDHEN and CDR2 SYDVKM. There are 15 residues in the CDR3. Unmatched junction bases numbered 6, after V lost 3 bases and J lost 6 bases. CDR3 DNA: TGTGCCAGCAGTTTGGGACAGGGTTATCCTCAGCCCCAGCATTTT. Amino acid sequence: CASSLGQGYPQPQHF.

This clone was seen at least ten times. The chain combines TRBV20-1 with TRBJ1-3; no clear D gene. CDR3 length equals 14 residues. The ends were cut back, 6 bases at V and 0 bases at J, with 12 bases in the middle. Germline-derived CDR1 and CDR2 are DFQATT and SNEGSKA (reference sequence). Here the CDR3 reads CSAALGVSGNTIYF. CDR3 nucleotides: TGCAGTGCCGCCCTCGGCGTCTCTGGAAACACCATATATTTT.

This clone was recorded many times. The chain couples TRBV29-1 to TRBJ1-2; 9 nucleotides agree with TRBD1. V was clipped by 5 bases and J by 1 base; unmatched bases: 5. In germline, CDR1 is SQVTM, CDR2 ANQGSEA. CDR3 length equals 14 residues. CDR3: CSVQRTGVNYGYTF. The CDR3 DNA reads as TGCAGCGTTCAACGGACAGGGGTTAACTATGGCTACACCTTC. Together with reference TRBV29-1 and TRBJ1-2, the CDR3 gives the full variable domain: SAVISQKPSRDICQRGTSLTIQCQVDSQVTMMFWYRQQPGQSLTLIATANQGSEATYESGFVIDKFPISRPNLTFSTLTVSNMSPEDSSIYLCSVQRTGVNYGYTFGSGTRLTVV.

This clone was observed at least ten times. The rearrangement uses TRBV6-1 and TRBJ2-1; 10 bases match TRBD2. The CDR3 runs to 14 residues. Germline CDR1 reads MNHNS; CDR2 reads SASEGT. Trimming cost V 5 bases and J 8 bases; bases outside gene matches: 6. CDR3 sequence: CASSFKREGYEQFF. The CDR3, as DNA: TGTGCCAGCAGTTTTAAGCGGGAGGGTTATGAGCAGTTCTTC.

This clone was counted between two and nine times. The CDR3 sequence is CASSSRCRGGYNEQFF. The CDR3 bases are TGTGCCAGCAGCTCCAGATGCAGGGGAGGGTACAATGAGCAGTTCTTC. The rearrangement uses TRBV11-2 and TRBJ2-1, with a tentative D call TRBD2 (7 bases). The V end lost 4 bases, the J end lost 4 bases, and 17 bases lay between the germline ends. This CDR3 is built from 16 residues. CDR1 is SGHAT, CDR2 FQNNGV, per germline.

This clone was seen ten or more times. V is TRBV9 and J is TRBJ2-2; TRBD2 agrees at 8 bases. The trim removed 4 bases at V and 2 bases at J, leaving 4 bases unmatched. Germline V gene data show CDR1 as SGDLS and CDR2 as YYNGEE. The CDR3 totals 15 residues. The DNA for the CDR3 is TGTGCCAGCAGCCCAGGGACTAGTAACACCGGGGAGCTGTTTTTT. This gives the protein CASSPGTSNTGELFF.

This clone was seen a few times. The chain couples TRBV4-1 to TRBJ1-1; unclear D gene. V lost 3 bases and J 8 bases, leaving 10 bases between the germline ends. CDR3 length: 12 residues. The germline V gene has CDR1 MGHRA and CDR2 YSYEKL. CDR3 in amino acids: CASSQGMSEAFF. The CDR3 DNA reads as TGCGCCAGCAGCCAGGGAATGTCAGAAGCTTTCTTT.

CDR3 nucleotides: TGTGCCAGCAGCTTACAGAGTCAACCGACACCTTATGGCTACACCTTC. This gives the protein CASSLQSQPTPYGYTF. The rearrangement uses TRBV11-2 and TRBJ1-2; D gene unclear. Germline-derived CDR1 and CDR2 are SGHAT and FQNNGV. V gave up 2 bases and J gave up 5 bases, with 18 bases separating them. The CDR3 is made up of 16 amino acids.

Concerning this clone itself: The junction shows a germline mismatch at one end, possibly a read error. The rearrangement uses TRBV11-2 and TRBJ1-1; TRBD1 matches at 7 bases. The CDR3 length is 14 residues. Germline-derived CDR1 and CDR2 are SGHAT and FQNNGV. In nucleotides, the CDR3 is TGCGCCAGCCGACCTGCAGGGGGAAACACTGAAGCTTTCTTT. Protein product: CASRPAGGNTEAFF. Full variable domain (remainder filled in from reference TRBV11-2 and TRBJ1-1): EAGVAQSPRYKIIEKRQSVAFWCNPISGHATLYWYQQILGQGPKLLIQFQNNGVVDDSQLPKDRFSAERLKGVDSTLKIQPAKLEDSAVYLCASRPAGGNTEAFFGQGTRLTVV.

This clone has at least ten counts. The V and J genes are TRBV24-1 and TRBJ2-1; 7 positions agree with TRBD2. V gave up 6 bases and J gave up 3 bases; unmatched junction bases: 7. Germline-derived CDR1 and CDR2 are KGHDR and SFDVKD. The CDR3 runs 15 residues. As DNA, the CDR3 is TGTGCCACCAGTCCTGTGGGAGGGATCTACAATGAGCAGTTCTTC. It yields the protein CATSPVGGIYNEQFF.

This clone was counted at least ten times. Other DNA sequences from this sample encode an identical CDR3 as well. The genes are TRBV7-2 and TRBJ2-7; TRBD1 aligns across 7 bases. This CDR3 spans 14 amino acids. Germline V gene lookup returns CDR1 SGHTA and CDR2 FQGNSA. Trimming removed 2 bases from V and 5 bases from J; junction bases left unmatched: 6. CDR3 bases: TGTGCCAGCAGCTTAAGACAGGGTGGCGACGAGCAGTACTTC. It yields the protein CASSLRQGGDEQYF. Full variable domain (rest looked up from reference TRBV7-2 and TRBJ2-7): GAGVSQSPSNKVTEKGKDVELRCDPISGHTALYWYRQSLGQGLEFLIYFQGNSAPDKSGLPSDRFSAERTGGSVSTLTIQRTQQEDSAVYLCASSLRQGGDEQYFGPGTRLTVT.

This clone was detected only once. An end of the junction differs from the germline gene, which may be a read error. The rearrangement uses TRBV20-1 and TRBJ1-2; maybe TRBD1 (5 bases). The germline CDR1 and CDR2 sequences are DFQATT and SNEGSKA (reference sequence). This CDR3 comprises 13 residues. DNA of the CDR3: TGCAGTGCTAGGGAATGGGGGAACTATGTCTACACCTTC. Protein product: CSAREWGNYVYTF.

The V and J genes are TRBV7-6 and TRBJ2-3, with a weak D call TRBD2 (6 bases). V gave up 1 base and J gave up 2 bases, with 13 bases separating them. This CDR3 has 16 residues. Germline values: CDR1 SGHVS, CDR2 FNYEAQ. Here the CDR3 reads CASSLGSGQYTDTQYF. CDR3 sequence (DNA): TGTGCCAGCAGCTTAGGAAGCGGGCAATACACAGATACGCAGTATTTT.

The J gene is TRBJ1-1, the V gene TRBV6-4; D gene uncertain. Trimming removed 0 bases at V and 5 bases at J, with 13 bases between. There are 15 residues in the CDR3. CDR1 and CDR2 from the germline V gene are MRHNA and SNTAGT. CDR3 region: CASSDSGGRGTEAFF. Here the CDR3 DNA reads TGTGCCAGCAGTGACTCTGGCGGGAGAGGGACTGAAGCTTTCTTT.

This clone was observed many times. This sequence joins TRBV30 and TRBJ2-7, with 9 nucleotides matching TRBD2. Losses at the gene ends were 0 bases for V and 0 bases for J; bases not matched to a gene: 3. CDR3 length: 15 amino acids. The germline gives CDR1 GTSNPN, CDR2 SVGIG (reference sequence). The CDR3 here is CAWSVAGGYSYEQYF. The CDR3 region has the DNA TGTGCCTGGAGTGTAGCGGGGGGTTACTCCTACGAGCAGTACTTC.

Regarding this clone: The junction and the germline gene differ at one end; a read error may be behind it. The chain combines TRBV11-2 with TRBJ2-1, with 7 bases that match TRBD2. This CDR3 is built from 16 residues. Germline CDR1 reads SGHAT; CDR2 reads FQNNGV. The CDR3 sequence: CASSPLSGVSYNEHFF. The CDR3 bases are TGTGCCAGCAGCCCCCTAAGCGGGGTCTCCTACAATGAGCATTTCTTC.

The rearrangement links TRBV6-5 to TRBJ2-1; D may be TRBD2 (5 bases). V was shortened by 2 bases and J by 0 bases, with 14 bases between the two germline ends. Germline V gene lookup returns CDR1 MNHEY and CDR2 SVGAGI. The CDR3 has 17 residues. CDR3 bases: TGTGCCAGCAGTTACCTTGCGGCGGGCGGCTCCTACAATGAGCAGTTCTTC. This translates into CASSYLAAGGSYNEQFF.

This chain connects TRBV2 to TRBJ2-7; D remains ambiguous. Trimming removed 8 bases from V and 0 bases from J, with 8 bases in between. Germline CDR1 SNHLY, CDR2 FYNNEI. This CDR3 region has 12 residues. CDR3 residues: CASGYLSYEQYF. The CDR3 DNA is TGTGCCAGCGGGTACCTCTCCTACGAGCAGTACTTC.

The sample holds a few counts of this clone. The genes are TRBV24-1 and TRBJ1-2; perhaps TRBD1 as D (5 bases). This CDR3 has 16 residues. Trimming pared 5 bases from V and 4 bases from J, leaving 19 bases between. Germline CDR1 and CDR2: KGHDR and SFDVKD. Here the CDR3 reads CATSAGERQQSYGYTF. The CDR3 DNA reads as TGTGCCACCAGTGCTGGCGAAAGACAGCAGAGCTATGGCTACACCTTC.

This clone occurred many times. The rearrangement uses TRBV5-4 and TRBJ1-2; tentatively, D is TRBD1 (5 bases). In germline, CDR1 is SGHNT, CDR2 YYREEE (reference sequence). Trimming took 1 base from V and 4 from J, leaving 11 bases between them. The CDR3 is 14 residues long. The CDR3 nucleotides are TGTGCCAGCAGCTTGCAGGGAGAGAGCTATGGCTACACCTTC. Translation gives CASSLQGESYGYTF.

A few counts support this clone. The genes are TRBV28 and TRBJ2-2, with 7 positions matching TRBD1. The CDR3 is 18 residues long. The germline V gene encodes CDR1 MDHEN and CDR2 SYDVKM. V trimming: 5 bases; J trimming: 3 bases; junction bases outside the gene matches: 15. The CDR3 DNA reads as TGTGCCAGCAGTCTAAACCCGAGGGGGCCGGCATACACCGGGGAGCTGTTTTTT. Translation: CASSLNPRGPAYTGELFF.

This clone was detected many times. The V gene is TRBV7-2, the J gene TRBJ2-5; 7 bases are a match to TRBD1. The CDR3 covers 14 residues. With 4 bases clipped from V and 2 bases from J, the junction kept 4 bases outside the gene matches. The germline V gene encodes CDR1 SGHTA and CDR2 FQGNSA. CDR3 DNA sequence: TGTGCCAGCAGCTATTGGACAGGTCAAGAGACCCAGTACTTC. Its protein product is CASSYWTGQETQYF.

This clone was recorded at least ten times. At the DNA level, this CDR3 is encoded by other sequences in the same sample as well. V and J are TRBV4-3 and TRBJ2-2; D may be TRBD2 (5 bases). The CDR3 runs to 16 residues. Per germline, CDR1 LGHNA and CDR2 YSLEER. V lost 1 base, J lost 5 bases, and 14 bases lay in between. The CDR3 loop is CASSQGVGVITGELFF. Here the CDR3 DNA reads TGCGCCAGCAGCCAAGGGGTGGGAGTTATAACCGGGGAGCTGTTTTTT.

There are many counts of this clone. This sequence joins TRBV7-8 and TRBJ1-1; a possible D gene is TRBD1 (5 bases). CDR1 SGHVS and CDR2 FQNEAQ come from the germline V gene. The length of the CDR3 is 13 residues. Trimming removed 2 bases from V and 6 bases from J, with 10 bases in between. CDR3 protein: CASSLRVGAEAFF. The CDR3, as DNA: TGTGCCAGCAGCTTACGGGTGGGGGCTGAAGCTTTCTTT.

This clone was observed at least ten times. The chain links TRBV20-1 to TRBJ2-5, with D unresolved. This CDR3 has 11 residues. V was pared by 6 bases and J by 7 bases, with 12 bases between. Germline CDR1 DFQATT, CDR2 SNEGSKA (reference sequence). The CDR3 bases are TGCAGTGCGGCGAGGTATGGGACCCAGTACTTC. Protein: CSAARYGTQYF.

There are a few counts of this clone. This chain joins TRBV12-3 or TRBV12-4 and TRBJ2-7; D is unresolved. The ends were cut back, 6 bases at V and 5 bases at J, with 20 bases in the middle. The CDR3 runs to 15 residues. The CDR3 reads CASSRSGPLRDEQYF. The CDR3 coding sequence is TGTGCCAGCAGCCGGTCCGGGCCCCTCCGGGACGAGCAGTACTTC.